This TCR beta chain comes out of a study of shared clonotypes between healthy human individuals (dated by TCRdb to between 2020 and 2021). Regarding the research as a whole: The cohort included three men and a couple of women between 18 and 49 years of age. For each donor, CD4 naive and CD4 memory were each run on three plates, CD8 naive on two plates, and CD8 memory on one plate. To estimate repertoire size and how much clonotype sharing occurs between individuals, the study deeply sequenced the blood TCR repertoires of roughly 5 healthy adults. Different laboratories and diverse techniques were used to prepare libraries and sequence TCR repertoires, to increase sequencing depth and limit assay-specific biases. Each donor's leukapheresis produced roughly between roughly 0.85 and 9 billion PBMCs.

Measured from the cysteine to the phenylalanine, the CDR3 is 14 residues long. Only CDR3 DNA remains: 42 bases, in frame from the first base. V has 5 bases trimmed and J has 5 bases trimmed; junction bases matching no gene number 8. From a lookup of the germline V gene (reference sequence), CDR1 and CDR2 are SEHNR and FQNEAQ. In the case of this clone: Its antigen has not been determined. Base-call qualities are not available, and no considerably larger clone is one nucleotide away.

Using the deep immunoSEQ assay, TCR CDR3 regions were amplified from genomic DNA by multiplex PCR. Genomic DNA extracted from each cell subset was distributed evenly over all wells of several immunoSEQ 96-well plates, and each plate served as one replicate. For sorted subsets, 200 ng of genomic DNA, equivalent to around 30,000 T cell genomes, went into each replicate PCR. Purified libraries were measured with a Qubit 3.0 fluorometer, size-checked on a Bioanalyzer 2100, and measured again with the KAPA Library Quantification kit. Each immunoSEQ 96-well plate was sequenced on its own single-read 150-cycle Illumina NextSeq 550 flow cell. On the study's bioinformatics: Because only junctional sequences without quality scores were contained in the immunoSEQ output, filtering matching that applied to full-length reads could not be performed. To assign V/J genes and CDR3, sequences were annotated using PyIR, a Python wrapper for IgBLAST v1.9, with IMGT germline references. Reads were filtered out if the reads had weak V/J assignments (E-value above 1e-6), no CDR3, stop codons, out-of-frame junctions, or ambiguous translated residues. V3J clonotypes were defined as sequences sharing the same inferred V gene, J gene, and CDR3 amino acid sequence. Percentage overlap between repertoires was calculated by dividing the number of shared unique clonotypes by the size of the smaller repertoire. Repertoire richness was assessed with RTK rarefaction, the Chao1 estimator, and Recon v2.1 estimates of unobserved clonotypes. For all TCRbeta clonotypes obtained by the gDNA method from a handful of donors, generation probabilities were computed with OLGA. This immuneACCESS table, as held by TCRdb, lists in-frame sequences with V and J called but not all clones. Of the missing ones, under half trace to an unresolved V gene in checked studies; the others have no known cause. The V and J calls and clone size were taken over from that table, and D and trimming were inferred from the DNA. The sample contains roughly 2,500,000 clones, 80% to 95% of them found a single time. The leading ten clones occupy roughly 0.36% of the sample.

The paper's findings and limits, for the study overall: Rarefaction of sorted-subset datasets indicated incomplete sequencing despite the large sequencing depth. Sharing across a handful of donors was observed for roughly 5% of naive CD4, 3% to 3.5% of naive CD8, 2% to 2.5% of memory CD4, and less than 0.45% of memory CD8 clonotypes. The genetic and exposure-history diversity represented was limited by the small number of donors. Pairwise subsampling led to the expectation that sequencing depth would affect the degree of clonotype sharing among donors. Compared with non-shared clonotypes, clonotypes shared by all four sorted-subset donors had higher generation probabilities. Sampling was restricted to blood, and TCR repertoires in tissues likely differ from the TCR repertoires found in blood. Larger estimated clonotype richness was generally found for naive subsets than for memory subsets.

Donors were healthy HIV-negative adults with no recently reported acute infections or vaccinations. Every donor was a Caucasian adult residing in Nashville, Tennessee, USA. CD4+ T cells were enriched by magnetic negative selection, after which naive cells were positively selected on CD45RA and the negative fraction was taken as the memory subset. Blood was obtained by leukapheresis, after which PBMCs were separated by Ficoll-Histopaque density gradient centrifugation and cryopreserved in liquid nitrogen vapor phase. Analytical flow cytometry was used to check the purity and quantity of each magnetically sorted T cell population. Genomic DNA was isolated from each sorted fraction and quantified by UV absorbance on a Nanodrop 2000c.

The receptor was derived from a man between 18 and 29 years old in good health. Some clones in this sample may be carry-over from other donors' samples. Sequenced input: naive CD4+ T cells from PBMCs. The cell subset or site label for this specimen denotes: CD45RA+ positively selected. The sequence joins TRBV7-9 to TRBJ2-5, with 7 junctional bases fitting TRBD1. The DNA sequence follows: TGTGCCAGCAGCCCTTCAGGGGGAAGCGAGACCCAGTACTTC. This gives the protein CASSPSGGSETQYF.